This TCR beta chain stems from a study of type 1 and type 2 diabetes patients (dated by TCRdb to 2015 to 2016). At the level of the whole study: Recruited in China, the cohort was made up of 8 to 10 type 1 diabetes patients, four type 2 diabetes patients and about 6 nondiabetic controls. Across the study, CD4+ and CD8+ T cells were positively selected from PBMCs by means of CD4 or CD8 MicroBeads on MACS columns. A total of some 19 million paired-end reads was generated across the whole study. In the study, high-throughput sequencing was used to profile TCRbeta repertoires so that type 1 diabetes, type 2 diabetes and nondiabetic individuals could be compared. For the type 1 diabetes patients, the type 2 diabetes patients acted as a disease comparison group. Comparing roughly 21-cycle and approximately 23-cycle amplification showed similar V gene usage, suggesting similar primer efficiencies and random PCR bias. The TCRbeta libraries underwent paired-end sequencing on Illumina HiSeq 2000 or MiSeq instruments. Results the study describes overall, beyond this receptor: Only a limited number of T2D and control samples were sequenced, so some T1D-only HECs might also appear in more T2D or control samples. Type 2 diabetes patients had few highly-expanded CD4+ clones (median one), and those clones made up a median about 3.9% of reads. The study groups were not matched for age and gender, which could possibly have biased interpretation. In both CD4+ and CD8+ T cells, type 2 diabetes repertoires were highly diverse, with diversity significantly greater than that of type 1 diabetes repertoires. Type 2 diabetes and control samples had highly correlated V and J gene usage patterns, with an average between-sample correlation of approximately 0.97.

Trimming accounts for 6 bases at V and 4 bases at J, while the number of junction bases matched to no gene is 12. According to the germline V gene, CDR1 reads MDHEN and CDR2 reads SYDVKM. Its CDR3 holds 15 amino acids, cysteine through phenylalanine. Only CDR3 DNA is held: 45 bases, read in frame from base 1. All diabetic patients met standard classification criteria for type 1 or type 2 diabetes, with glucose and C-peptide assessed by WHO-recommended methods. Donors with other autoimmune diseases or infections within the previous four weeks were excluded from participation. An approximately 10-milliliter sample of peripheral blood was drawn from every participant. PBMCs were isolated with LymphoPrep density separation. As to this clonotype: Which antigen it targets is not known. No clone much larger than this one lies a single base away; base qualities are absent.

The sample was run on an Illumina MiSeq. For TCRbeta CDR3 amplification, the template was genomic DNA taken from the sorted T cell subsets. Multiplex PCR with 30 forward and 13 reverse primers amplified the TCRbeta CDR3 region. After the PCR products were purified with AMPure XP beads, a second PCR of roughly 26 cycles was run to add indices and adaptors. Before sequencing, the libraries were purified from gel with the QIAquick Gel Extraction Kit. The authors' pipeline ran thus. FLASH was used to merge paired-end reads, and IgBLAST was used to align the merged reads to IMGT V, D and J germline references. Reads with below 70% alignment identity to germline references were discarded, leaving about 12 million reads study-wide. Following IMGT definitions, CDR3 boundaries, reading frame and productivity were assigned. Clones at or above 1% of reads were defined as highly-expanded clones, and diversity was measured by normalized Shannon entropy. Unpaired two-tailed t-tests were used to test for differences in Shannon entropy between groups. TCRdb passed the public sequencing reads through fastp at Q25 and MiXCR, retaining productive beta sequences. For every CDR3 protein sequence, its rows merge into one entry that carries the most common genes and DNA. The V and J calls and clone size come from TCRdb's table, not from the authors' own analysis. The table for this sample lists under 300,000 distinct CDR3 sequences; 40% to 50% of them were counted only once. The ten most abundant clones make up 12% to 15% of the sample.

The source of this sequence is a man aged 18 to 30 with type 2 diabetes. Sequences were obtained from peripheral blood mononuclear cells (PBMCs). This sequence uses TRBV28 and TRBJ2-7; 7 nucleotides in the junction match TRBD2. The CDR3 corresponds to CASREGGGGLYEQYF. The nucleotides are TGTGCCAGCAGAGAGGGTGGGGGGGGTCTTTACGAGCAGTACTTC.